The 23 T cell receptor beta chains reported below all come from one sample, sequenced in a study of shared clonotypes between healthy human individuals. Sequencing used immunoSEQ multiplex PCR; TCRdb keeps in-frame clones, though not all of them. The sample consists of a few hundred thousand clones, over 60% of them appearing once. The sequencing input was PBMCs. These receptor sequences come from a woman in her thirties or forties in good health. Some clones in this sample may be carry-over from other donors' samples.

The chain combines TRBV28 with TRBJ2-5; D gene uncertain. Between the trimmed V and J ends, which lost 6 bases and 2 bases, there was a span of 10 bases. The length of the CDR3 is 13 residues. Germline lookup yields CDR1 MDHEN and CDR2 SYDVKM. The chain's CDR3 is CASRTPGQETQYF. CDR3 nucleotides: TGTGCCAGCAGAACGCCCGGGCAAGAGACCCAGTACTTC. Full variable domain (rest looked up from reference TRBV28 and TRBJ2-5): DVKVTQSSRYLVKRTGEKVFLECVQDMDHENMFWYRQDPGLGLRLIYFSYDVKMKEKGDIPEGYSVSREKKERFSLILESASTNQTSMYLCASRTPGQETQYFGPGTRLLVL.

The V call is TRBV27, the J call TRBJ1-2, with D possibly TRBD1 on 6 matching bases. Germline lookup yields CDR1 MNHEY and CDR2 SMNVEV (reference sequence). Trimming pared 7 bases from V and 8 bases from J, leaving 17 bases between. There are 13 residues in the CDR3. In DNA, the CDR3 is TGTGCCAGCAAAACCCCAGGGGCGCGGGGCTACACCTTC. The encoded protein is CASKTPGARGYTF.

This clone was recorded many times. The chain joins TRBV6-5 to TRBJ2-7, with a weak D call TRBD2 (5 bases). The CDR3 is made up of 13 amino acids. Per the germline V gene, CDR1 is MNHEY and CDR2 is SVGAGI. Deletions cut 5 bases from V and 5 bases from J, with 13 bases between. The CDR3 region is CASSRRGFHEQYF. As DNA, the CDR3 is TGTGCCAGCAGTCGCCGAGGGTTTCACGAGCAGTACTTC.

About this clone: A far bigger clonotype differs at one base, so this is likely a read error. Distinct nucleotide sequences in the sample also encode this CDR3. The chain carries TRBV4-1 and TRBJ2-7; D is ambiguous. The CDR3 covers 13 residues. CDR1 MGHRA and CDR2 YSYEKL come from the germline V gene. Trimming removed 3 bases from V and 3 bases from J, with 9 bases in between. The CDR3 bases are TGCGCCAGCAGCCAGGTAGCTTACTACGAGCAGTACTTC. Translation gives CASSQVAYYEQYF.

The genes are TRBV18 and TRBJ1-2, with D uncertain. This CDR3 has 13 amino acids. V lost 4 bases and J 2 bases, leaving 8 bases between the germline ends. Germline V CDR1 and CDR2: KGHSH, LQKENI. The CDR3 spells CASSLETNYGYTF. The CDR3 coding sequence is TGTGCCAGCTCACTAGAGACAAACTATGGCTACACCTTC.

In its sample, this clone was seen a few times. CDR3 in amino acids: CASSSERLYGTQYF. CDR3 DNA: TGTGCCAGCAGCTCAGAGCGGCTATATGGTACGCAGTATTTT. This chain uses TRBV11-2 with TRBJ2-3; a possible D gene is TRBD2 (5 bases). Trimming shortened V by 4 bases and J by 8 bases, and 16 bases separated the two germline ends. Germline-derived CDR1 and CDR2 are SGHAT and FQNNGV. The CDR3 spans 14 residues.

CDR3: CASSSEPSGSKGDTQYF. The CDR3 DNA reads TGTGCCAGCAGCTCGGAGCCTAGCGGGAGTAAAGGGGATACGCAGTATTTT. The genes are TRBV11-2 and TRBJ2-3; 10 positions match TRBD2. Germline loops: CDR1 SGHAT, CDR2 FQNNGV. This CDR3 comprises 17 residues. V was pared by 4 bases and J by 6 bases, with 13 bases of the junction left unmatched.

This clone has only one observation. J is TRBJ1-2 and V is TRBV30, with 7 bases matching TRBD1. V gave up 3 bases and J gave up 3 bases; unmatched junction bases: 7. In germline, CDR1 is GTSNPN, CDR2 SVGIG (reference sequence). The CDR3 has 14 amino acids. The CDR3 DNA sequence: TGTGCCTGGAGCGCGACAGGGTCTGACTATGGCTACACCTTC. Its translation: CAWSATGSDYGYTF.

This clone was observed a single time. V and J are TRBV18 and TRBJ1-5; D may be TRBD1 (6 bases). V was shortened by 6 bases and J by 9 bases, with 18 bases between the two germline ends. The CDR3 sequence is 14 residues long. Germline CDR1 reads KGHSH; CDR2 reads LQKENI. CDR3 sequence (DNA): TGTGCCAGCTCTTTCGGCAGGGGCAGTGGGCCCCAGCATTTT. This sequence encodes CASSFGRGSGPQHF.

This chain uses TRBV18 with TRBJ2-7, with 10 bases matching TRBD2. This CDR3 spans 17 amino acids. V was pared by 2 bases and J by 4 bases, with 11 bases of the junction left unmatched. Germline CDR1 is KGHSH and CDR2 is LQKENI. CDR3 residues: CASSPSGGASGRYEQYF. DNA of the CDR3: TGTGCCAGCTCACCATCGGGCGGGGCTAGCGGGAGATACGAGCAGTACTTC.

This chain links TRBV18 with TRBJ1-5; a weak D match, TRBD1 (5 bases). V was trimmed by 2 bases and J by 7 bases, leaving 9 bases between them. Looked up from germline, CDR1 is KGHSH and CDR2 is LQKENI. The length of the CDR3 is 13 residues. The CDR3 region is CASSPEYRQPQHF. DNA of the CDR3: TGTGCCAGCTCACCAGAGTACAGGCAGCCCCAGCATTTT.

The chain combines TRBV28 with TRBJ2-5, with TRBD2 as a possible D gene (7 bases). The CDR3 contains 16 residues. Germline assignment: CDR1 MDHEN and CDR2 SYDVKM. With 2 bases removed from V and 5 bases from J, the gap between germline ends came to 18 bases. CDR3: CASSLGRGPRVETQYF. CDR3 nucleotide sequence: TGTGCCAGCAGTTTAGGGCGGGGGCCCCGGGTGGAGACCCAGTACTTC. The full variable domain, its missing parts supplied by reference TRBV28 and TRBJ2-5, is DVKVTQSSRYLVKRTGEKVFLECVQDMDHENMFWYRQDPGLGLRLIYFSYDVKMKEKGDIPEGYSVSREKKERFSLILESASTNQTSMYLCASSLGRGPRVETQYFGPGTRLLVL.

Worth noting for this clone: Distinct nucleotide sequences in the sample also encode this CDR3. The chain links TRBV4-1 to TRBJ2-3; the D is unclear. V was pared by 1 base and J by 0 bases, with 5 bases between. The CDR3 runs to 14 residues. Germline loops: CDR1 MGHRA, CDR2 YSYEKL. The CDR3 DNA sequence: TGCGCCAGCAGCCAAGGAACTAGCACAGATACGCAGTATTTT. It is translated as CASSQGTSTDTQYF.

This sequence joins TRBV7-2 and TRBJ2-3; D remains unclear. Trimming took off 2 bases at V and 0 bases at J, with 6 bases between the two ends. Germline lookup yields CDR1 SGHTA and CDR2 FQGNSA. The CDR3 runs 14 residues. The CDR3 DNA reads as TGTGCCAGCAGCTTAACAGCTAGCACAGATACGCAGTATTTT. Translated, it gives CASSLTASTDTQYF. Full variable domain (outside the CDR3, taken from reference TRBV7-2 and TRBJ2-3): GAGVSQSPSNKVTEKGKDVELRCDPISGHTALYWYRQSLGQGLEFLIYFQGNSAPDKSGLPSDRFSAERTGGSVSTLTIQRTQQEDSAVYLCASSLTASTDTQYFGPGTRLTVL.

At least ten counts were recorded for this clone. The chain couples TRBV15 to TRBJ2-4; 7 bases are a match to TRBD1. The germline CDR1 and CDR2 sequences are LNHNV and YYDKDF (reference sequence). There are 15 residues in the CDR3. The V gene end was trimmed by 0 bases and the J gene end by 7 bases; junction bases not matched to a gene: 6. CDR3 bases: TGTGCCACCAGCAGAGATGGGGCAGGGGGTAACATTCAGTACTTC. This translates into CATSRDGAGGNIQYF.

Points on this clone: The identical CDR3 is also encoded by other nucleotide sequences in the sample. The V gene is TRBV30, the J gene TRBJ1-5; tentatively, D is TRBD1 (5 bases). CDR1 GTSNPN and CDR2 SVGIG come from the germline V gene (reference sequence). The CDR3 consists of 12 residues. V gave up 0 bases and J gave up 7 bases, with 7 bases separating them. This chain's CDR3 is CAWSVRGQPQHF. CDR3 coding DNA: TGTGCCTGGAGTGTAAGGGGACAGCCCCAGCATTTT.

This clone has a single count. This is likely an artifact of a read error, given a far larger clone one base away. The chain joins TRBV7-6 to TRBJ1-5, with D perhaps matching TRBD1 (6 bases). Trimming pared 2 bases from V and 2 bases from J, leaving 7 bases between. The length of the CDR3 is 14 residues. Germline CDR1 and CDR2: SGHVS and FNYEAQ. The chain's CDR3 is CASSLSGGNQPQHF. The CDR3, as DNA: TGTGCCAGCAGCTTATCAGGGGGCAATCAGCCCCAGCATTTT.

The count of this clone is one. V is TRBV19 and J is TRBJ2-7, with a possible D match to TRBD1 (6 bases). Germline V gives CDR1 LNHDA, CDR2 SQIVND (reference sequence). V lost 3 bases and J 2 bases, leaving 14 bases between the germline ends. This CDR3 has 15 amino acids. The CDR3 loop reads CASSISPGEAYEQYF. CDR3 DNA: TGTGCCAGTAGTATTTCTCCAGGGGAAGCCTACGAGCAGTACTTC. Using reference TRBV19 and TRBJ2-7 for the parts outside the CDR3, the full variable domain is DGGITQSPKYLFRKEGQNVTLSCEQNLNHDAMYWYRQDPGQGLRLIYYSQIVNDFQKGDIAEGYSVSREKKESFPLTVTSAQKNPTAFYLCASSISPGEAYEQYFGPGTRLTVT.

V and J are TRBV29-1 and TRBJ2-5; D unresolved. Trimming took 4 bases from V and 2 from J, leaving 11 bases between them. From germline, CDR1 is SQVTM and CDR2 ANQGSEA. The CDR3 is made up of 13 amino acids. The CDR3 loop reads CSVVHNGQETQYF. The CDR3 nucleotides read TGCAGCGTTGTTCATAACGGTCAAGAGACCCAGTACTTC.

On this clone itself: This may arise from a read error, as a much more abundant clone is one base away. CDR3 region: CASSYPRNRVSGYTF. In DNA form, the CDR3 reads TGTGCCAGCAGTTACCCCCGGAACAGGGTGAGCGGCTACACCTTC. This chain joins TRBV6-6 and TRBJ1-2; possible D gene TRBD1, 6 bases. Germline CDR1 reads MNHNY; CDR2 reads SVGAGI (reference sequence). CDR3 length: 15 residues. With 2 bases removed from V and 8 bases from J, the gap between germline ends came to 18 bases.

The rearrangement links TRBV6-6 to TRBJ1-1; TRBD1 is a possible D gene (5 bases). V dropped 2 bases and J dropped 0 bases, with 13 bases sitting between them. This CDR3 region has 16 residues. CDR1 and CDR2 (germline): MNHNY, SVGAGI (reference sequence). The DNA for the CDR3 is TGTGCCAGCAGTTACGGAGGGGCCCATATGAACACTGAAGCTTTCTTT. This codes for CASSYGGAHMNTEAFF.

The chain recombines TRBV4-1 with TRBJ1-1; no definite D call. The V end lost 1 base, the J end lost 0 bases, and 3 bases lay between the germline ends. The CDR3 sequence is 13 residues long. The germline CDR1 and CDR2 sequences are MGHRA and YSYEKL. This chain's CDR3 is CASSQVMNTEAFF. The CDR3 nucleotides are TGCGCCAGCAGCCAAGTTATGAACACTGAAGCTTTCTTT.

This rearrangement joins TRBV4-1 to TRBJ1-2, with TRBD1 as a possible D gene (6 bases). Trimming took off 1 base at V and 7 bases at J, with 13 bases between the two ends. Germline CDR1 MGHRA, CDR2 YSYEKL. This CDR3 region has 14 residues. CDR3 bases: TGCGCCAGCAGCCAAGGCACAGGGAGTGGTGGCTACACCTTC. Amino acid sequence: CASSQGTGSGGYTF.